These 12 T cell receptor beta chains came from one sample sequenced in a study of identical twins. TCRdb independently ran MiXCR on the 5' RACE reads; one entry per CDR3 protein. The sample holds 650,000 to 800,000 distinct CDR3 sequences, 8.6% seen once. These same records also appear under a second study, on yellow fever vaccine responses in identical twins.

What was sequenced was PBMCs. All receptors come from a woman under 30 in good health.

Here the CDR3 DNA reads TGTGCCAGCAGCGAAAGGCAGGGGAGCTCCTACGAGCAGTACTTC. Encoded protein: CASSERQGSSYEQYF. This chain uses TRBV7-6 with TRBJ2-7; possible D gene TRBD1, 6 bases. Trimming took off 5 bases at V and 0 bases at J, with 14 bases between the two ends. The CDR3 runs to 15 residues. CDR1 and CDR2 from the germline V gene are SGHVS and FNYEAQ.

The V and J genes are TRBV19 and TRBJ2-7, with TRBD2 matching over 12 bases. This CDR3 has 15 amino acids. CDR1 and CDR2 (germline): LNHDA, SQIVND (reference sequence). The ends lost 3 bases at V and 4 bases at J; junction bases unmatched: 4. The CDR3 spells CASSIRTSGVYEQYF. CDR3 in DNA: TGTGCCAGTAGTATCCGGACTAGCGGGGTATACGAGCAGTACTTC. The variable domain in full, completed from reference TRBV19 and TRBJ2-7, reads DGGITQSPKYLFRKEGQNVTLSCEQNLNHDAMYWYRQDPGQGLRLIYYSQIVNDFQKGDIAEGYSVSREKKESFPLTVTSAQKNPTAFYLCASSIRTSGVYEQYFGPGTRLTVT.

The V and J genes are TRBV12-3 or TRBV12-4 and TRBJ2-7; TRBD1 matches at 7 bases. V shed 5 bases, J shed 0 bases, and the junction held 7 bases outside the gene matches. The CDR3 totals 15 residues. The chain's CDR3 is CASSTTGAPSYEQYF. The DNA of the CDR3 is TGTGCCAGCAGTACAACAGGGGCCCCCTCCTACGAGCAGTACTTC.

At least ten counts were recorded for this clonotype. The V and J genes are TRBV7-9 and TRBJ2-1; 7 nucleotides align to TRBD2. The V gene's germline CDR1 is SEHNR and CDR2 FQNEAQ (reference sequence). The CDR3 has 15 amino acids. Trimming at V came to 5 bases and at J to 8 bases, leaving 12 bases not matched to a gene. The CDR3 reads CASSHPLGGDHEQFF. The CDR3 DNA is TGTGCCAGCAGCCACCCTCTGGGAGGGGATCATGAGCAGTTCTTC.

This clonotype was seen a handful of times. The rearrangement links TRBV5-1 to TRBJ1-5; TRBD1 matches at 7 bases. The CDR3 covers 14 residues. Germline V gene data show CDR1 as SGHRS and CDR2 as YFSETQ. Trimming removed 0 bases from V and 5 bases from J; junction bases left unmatched: 2. The CDR3 DNA reads as TGCGCCAGCAGCTTGGCTGGGACAGATCAGCCCCAGCATTTT. Its translation is CASSLAGTDQPQHF.

In this sample, this clonotype turned up a few times. The chain is built from TRBV9 and TRBJ2-5, with 12 bases identical to TRBD2. Germline CDR1 is SGDLS and CDR2 is YYNGEE. V shed 1 base and J 4 bases; nucleotides not matched to a gene: 5. The CDR3 length is 16 residues. The DNA of the CDR3 is TGTGCCAGCAGCGTACTAGCGGGGGGGCTTACAGAGACCCAGTACTTC. Translating it yields CASSVLAGGLTETQYF.

This clonotype was observed a handful of times. The CDR3 region is CASSPSRTGDGGYTF. The CDR3 DNA is TGTGCCAGCAGCCCCTCACGGACGGGGGATGGTGGCTACACCTTC. This chain uses TRBV3-1 with TRBJ1-2; D possibly corresponds to TRBD1 (5 bases). Germline V gene data show CDR1 as LGHDT and CDR2 as YNNKEL (reference sequence). Trimming took off 4 bases at V and 7 bases at J, with 19 bases between the two ends. The CDR3 consists of 15 residues.

This clonotype was recorded many times. The rearrangement joins TRBV7-2 to TRBJ1-5, with a tentative D call TRBD1 (6 bases). The V gene lost 3 bases and the J gene lost 4 bases, with 10 bases spanning the gap. Germline CDR1 and CDR2: SGHTA and FQGNSA. The CDR3 runs 14 residues. The DNA for the CDR3 is TGTGCCAGCAGCTTTGGGACACTTAATCAGCCCCAGCATTTT. Translated: CASSFGTLNQPQHF.

This clonotype was seen only a few times. The J gene is TRBJ2-3, the V gene TRBV6-2 or TRBV6-3, with 11 bases aligning to TRBD2. J was trimmed by 8 bases and V by 2 bases; bases with no gene match: 6. This CDR3 is built from 15 residues. Germline CDR1 and CDR2: MNHEY and SVGEGT. CDR3 in DNA: TGTGCCAGCAGTTACGCTAGCGGGAGGCCCGGTACGCAGTATTTT. This gives the protein CASSYASGRPGTQYF.

This chain links TRBV11-2 with TRBJ2-1; TRBD2 agrees at 14 bases. Germline V gene lookup returns CDR1 SGHAT and CDR2 FQNNGV. The CDR3 runs 18 residues. V gave up 2 bases and J gave up 8 bases; unmatched junction bases: 11. The CDR3 is CASSLFVSGTSGSYEQFF. CDR3 coding DNA: TGTGCCAGCAGCTTATTCGTTAGTGGGACTAGCGGGAGTTATGAGCAGTTCTTC.

This clonotype came up many times. The gene calls are TRBV11-2 and TRBJ2-1, with 12 nucleotides matching TRBD2. V gave up 0 bases and J gave up 8 bases; unmatched junction bases: 14. The CDR3 is 19 residues long. Germline loops: CDR1 SGHAT, CDR2 FQNNGV. The chain's CDR3 is CASSLDWATSGSIWDEQFF. The CDR3 DNA is TGTGCCAGCAGCTTAGACTGGGCGACTAGCGGGAGTATCTGGGATGAGCAGTTCTTC.

There are many counts of this clonotype. The genes are TRBV5-1 and TRBJ2-7, with D maybe TRBD2 (5 bases). The CDR3 has 14 residues. Germline V gives CDR1 SGHRS, CDR2 YFSETQ. The germline V and J ends were trimmed by 2 bases and 5 bases, with 14 bases remaining between them. Here the CDR3 DNA reads TGCGCCAGCAGCTTTGGGAGTACCGGGGACGAGCAGTACTTC. Its protein is CASSFGSTGDEQYF. Drawing the rest from reference TRBV5-1 and TRBJ2-7, the complete variable domain is KAGVTQTPRYLIKTRGQQVTLSCSPISGHRSVSWYQQTPGQGLQFLFEYFSETQRNKGNFPGRFSGRQFSNSRSEMNVSTLELGDSALYLCASSFGSTGDEQYFGPGTRLTVT.